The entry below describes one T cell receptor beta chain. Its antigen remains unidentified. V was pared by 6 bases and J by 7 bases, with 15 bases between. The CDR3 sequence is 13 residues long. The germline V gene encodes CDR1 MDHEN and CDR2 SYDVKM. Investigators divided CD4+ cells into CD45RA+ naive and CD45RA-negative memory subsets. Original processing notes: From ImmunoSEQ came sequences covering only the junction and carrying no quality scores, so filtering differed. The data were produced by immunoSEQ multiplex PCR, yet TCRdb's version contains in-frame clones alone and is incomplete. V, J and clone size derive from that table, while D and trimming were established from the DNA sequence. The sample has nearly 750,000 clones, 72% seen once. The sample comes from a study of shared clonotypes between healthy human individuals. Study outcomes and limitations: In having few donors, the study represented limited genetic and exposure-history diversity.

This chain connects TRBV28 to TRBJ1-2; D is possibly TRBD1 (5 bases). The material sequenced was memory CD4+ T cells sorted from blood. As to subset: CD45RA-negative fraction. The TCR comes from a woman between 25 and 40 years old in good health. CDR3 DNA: TGTGCCAGCAGAGCCCCGGGACTTCGTGGCTACACCTTC. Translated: CASRAPGLRGYTF.